This T cell receptor beta chain comes out of a study of blood T cell repertoires in COVID-19. Study information: Spain, Italy and the United States supplied samples that represented acute and convalescent COVID-19. PBMCs, B-cell-depleted T cells, or T cells were the source of the cDNA or gDNA that made up the material.

This clone was observed a single time. At the DNA level, this CDR3 is encoded by other sequences in the same sample as well. The protocol was immunoSEQ multiplex PCR, while the TCRdb copy is restricted to in-frame clones and leaves out a portion. In the table there are approximately 330,000 clones, around 89% of which are singletons. V was clipped by 0 bases and J by 4 bases, with 6 bases between them. CDR3 length: 13 residues. Germline V lookup: CDR1 SGDLS, CDR2 YYNGEE. In Seattle, patients joined the study during active infection and were tracked longitudinally. The sample was peripheral blood. V usage is TRBV9 and J usage is TRBJ2-3; D not resolved. This TCR derives from a woman in her forties with COVID-19, enrolled during active disease. CDR3 in amino acids: CASSVASPDTQYF. The CDR3 bases are TGTGCCAGCAGCGTAGCATCCCCAGATACGCAGTATTTT.